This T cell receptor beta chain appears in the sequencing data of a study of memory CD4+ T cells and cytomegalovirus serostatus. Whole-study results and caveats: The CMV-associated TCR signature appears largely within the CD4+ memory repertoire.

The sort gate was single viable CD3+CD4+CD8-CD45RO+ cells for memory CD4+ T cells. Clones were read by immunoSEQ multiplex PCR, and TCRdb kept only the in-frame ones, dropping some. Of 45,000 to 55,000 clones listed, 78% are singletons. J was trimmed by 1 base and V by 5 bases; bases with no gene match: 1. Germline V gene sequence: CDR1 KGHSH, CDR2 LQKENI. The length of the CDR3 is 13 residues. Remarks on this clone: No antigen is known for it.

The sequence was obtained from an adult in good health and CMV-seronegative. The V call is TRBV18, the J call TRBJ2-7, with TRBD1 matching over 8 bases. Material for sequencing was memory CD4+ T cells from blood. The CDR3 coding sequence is TGTGCCAGCTCAGGACAGGGTTCCTACGAGCAGTACTTC. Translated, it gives CASSGQGSYEQYF.